The 17 T cell receptor beta chains listed next were all sequenced from one sample in a study of control samples from healthy donors and cancer patients. The method was immunoSEQ multiplex PCR; TCRdb's version includes in-frame clones alone and lacks a portion of them. The table shows tens of thousands of clones, with 91% occurring only once. The sequencing input was PBMCs. The receptors shown here come from a man aged 25-45 years with colorectal cancer.

The chain uses TRBV7-2 and TRBJ2-7; weak D call: TRBD2 (5 bases). Germline lookup yields CDR1 SGHTA and CDR2 FQGNSA. There are 15 residues in the CDR3. V was shortened by 3 bases and J by 5 bases, with 17 bases between the two germline ends. The CDR3 region is CASSLAIEGSNEQYV. The DNA of the CDR3 is TGTGCCAGCAGCTTGGCGATTGAGGGTAGCAACGAGCAGTACGTC.

The V gene is TRBV5-6, the J gene TRBJ1-4; tentative D call: TRBD1 (5 bases). There are 17 residues in the CDR3. Trimming took off 2 bases at V and 5 bases at J, with 19 bases between the two ends. From germline, CDR1 is SGHDT and CDR2 YYEEEE. CDR3 DNA: TGTGCCAGCAGCTTCCCTACGTCCTCGACAGAAAATGAAAAACTGTTTTTT. Translated: CASSFPTSSTENEKLFF.

The V call is TRBV2, the J call TRBJ2-3, with 7 bases fitting TRBD1. V lost 6 bases to trimming and J lost 8 bases; unmatched junction nucleotides: 11. The germline CDR1 and CDR2 sequences are SNHLY and FYNNEI. The length of the CDR3 is 14 residues. The CDR3 DNA follows: TGTGCCAGCAGCGACGGGACAGTTTCTCCTACGCAGTATTTT. Amino acids: CASSDGTVSPTQYF.

This sequence joins TRBV15 and TRBJ1-2, with 9 nucleotides matching TRBD1. The germline gives CDR1 LNHNV, CDR2 YYDKDF (reference sequence). The CDR3 length is 16 residues. Trimming cost V 3 bases and J 4 bases; bases outside gene matches: 9. Here the CDR3 reads CATSRGTGGTLYGYTF. Written as DNA, the CDR3 is TGTGCCACCAGCAGGGGTACAGGGGGCACACTCTATGGCTACACCTTC.

This clone showed up just once. The rearrangement links TRBV21-1 to TRBJ1-1. TRBV21-1 is recorded as a pseudogene. CDR3 length: 19 residues. CDR3 region: CASSTPGVGTSAMNTEAFF. The CDR3 nucleotides read TGTGCCAGCAGCACTCCGGGCGTGGGGACCTCTGCCATGAACACTGAAGCTTTCTTT.

This chain joins TRBV4-3 and TRBJ2-1; D possibly uses TRBD1 or TRBD2 (5 bases each). Germline CDR1 is LGHNA and CDR2 is YSLEER. The CDR3 is 14 residues long. Deletions cut 0 bases from V and 9 bases from J, with 12 bases between. CDR3 sequence (DNA): TGCGCCAGCAGCCAAGACGCCGGGACCACTGAGCAGTTCTTC. Protein: CASSQDAGTTEQFF.

This clone was seen more than once but under ten times. The V gene is TRBV7-2, the J gene TRBJ2-7, with TRBD2 matching over 8 bases. There are 14 residues in the CDR3. The J segment lost 7 bases and the V segment lost 1 base, leaving 6 bases of the junction unmatched. CDR1 is SGHTA, CDR2 FQGNSA, per germline. This CDR3 reads CASSLGTASGEQYV. As DNA, the CDR3 is TGTGCCAGCAGCTTAGGGACTGCTAGCGGGGAGCAGTACGTC.

V usage is TRBV5-8 and J usage is TRBJ1-2; D is perhaps TRBD1 (5 bases). The CDR3 runs to 13 residues. The germline V and J ends were trimmed by 4 bases and 8 bases, with 15 bases remaining between them. CDR1 and CDR2 from the germline V gene are SGHTS and YDEGEE. Here the CDR3 reads CASSRRQLGGYTF. CDR3 bases: TGTGCCAGCAGCCGTCGACAGCTGGGGGGCTACACCTTC.

The rearrangement uses TRBV5-4 and TRBJ2-3; 9 nucleotides align to TRBD2. The junction had 9 bases not matched to a gene; V was cut back by 1 base and J by 0 bases. The CDR3 is made up of 18 amino acids. Germline V CDR1 and CDR2: SGHNT, YYREEE (reference sequence). The CDR3 spells CASSLNPLAGVSTDTQYF. The DNA for the CDR3 is TGTGCCAGCAGCTTGAACCCATTAGCGGGGGTTAGCACAGATACGCAGTATTTT.

The chain joins TRBV5-1 to TRBJ2-5; no firm D call. There are 13 residues in the CDR3. CDR1 is SGHRS and CDR2 is YFSETQ in the germline V gene. V shed 0 bases and J shed 4 bases, with 7 bases lying between them. The CDR3 reads CASSLGPRETQYF. As DNA, the CDR3 is TGCGCCAGCAGCTTGGGGCCCCGAGAGACCCAGTACTTC. The entire variable domain, with the rest obtained from reference TRBV5-1 and TRBJ2-5, is as follows: KAGVTQTPRYLIKTRGQQVTLSCSPISGHRSVSWYQQTPGQGLQFLFEYFSETQRNKGNFPGRFSGRQFSNSRSEMNVSTLELGDSALYLCASSLGPRETQYFGPGTRLLVL.

The chain has TRBV6-5 and TRBJ2-4, with D uncertain. The V end lost 5 bases, the J end lost 9 bases, and 17 bases lay between the germline ends. The CDR3 spans 14 residues. CDR1 is MNHEY and CDR2 is SVGAGI in the germline V gene. CDR3 sequence (DNA): TGTGCCAGCAGTCCTCGACAAAGAGGTGGCATTCAGTACTTC. Translating gives CASSPRQRGGIQYF.

This chain uses TRBV6-5 with TRBJ2-2; a weak D match, TRBD2 (6 bases). Trimming took off 2 bases at V and 3 bases at J, with 7 bases between the two ends. The CDR3 spans 14 residues. The germline V gene encodes CDR1 MNHEY and CDR2 SVGAGI. The CDR3 loop is CASSYGGDTGELFF. In nucleotides, the CDR3 is TGTGCCAGCAGTTACGGCGGGGACACCGGGGAGCTGTTTTTT.

V gene TRBV6-2 or TRBV6-3 combines with J gene TRBJ2-1; 9 bases are a match to TRBD2. CDR1 MNHEY and CDR2 SVGEGT come from the germline V gene. This CDR3 region has 15 residues. Trimming at V came to 5 bases and at J to 3 bases, leaving 5 bases not matched to a gene. The CDR3 protein is CASSPRSGGYNEQFF. The CDR3 coding sequence is TGTGCCAGCAGTCCCCGTAGCGGGGGCTACAATGAGCAGTTCTTC.

The chain combines TRBV7-2 with TRBJ1-2, with a possible D match to TRBD1 (6 bases). Between the trimmed V and J ends, which lost 1 base and 4 bases, there was a span of 13 bases. This CDR3 region has 15 residues. Germline values: CDR1 SGHTA, CDR2 FQGNSA. Written as DNA, the CDR3 is TGTGCCAGCAGCTTAGATACAGGGAAAGGCTATGGCTACACCTTC. Translating gives CASSLDTGKGYGYTF.

This sequence joins TRBV7-8 and TRBJ2-7, with TRBD2 matching over 9 bases. Trimming removed 1 base from V and 2 bases from J; junction bases left unmatched: 3. The CDR3 is 15 amino acids. Germline V lookup: CDR1 SGHVS, CDR2 FQNEAQ. Written as DNA, the CDR3 is TGTGCCAGCAGCTTAGTAGGCGGGGGGGCCTACGAGCAGTACTTC. Translating it yields CASSLVGGGAYEQYF.

The chain links TRBV7-9 to TRBJ1-5; D is undetermined. Germline V gene lookup returns CDR1 SEHNR and CDR2 FQNEAQ (reference sequence). Trimming removed 4 bases from V and 2 bases from J, with 6 bases in between. CDR3 length equals 13 residues. The CDR3 sequence: CASSSSGNQPQHF. For the CDR3, the DNA is TGTGCCAGCAGCTCCTCCGGCAATCAGCCCCAGCATTTT.

The rearrangement uses TRBV20-1 and TRBJ2-1; TRBD2 might be the D (5 bases). Per germline, CDR1 DFQATT and CDR2 SNEGSKA (reference sequence). CDR3 length equals 10 residues. As DNA, the CDR3 is TGCAGCGCCCCGGGGAATGAGCAGTTCTTC. It codes for CSAPGNEQFF.